This T cell receptor (beta chain) stems from a study of regulatory T cells in long-lasting Graves disease. V shed 3 bases and J shed 7 bases, with 12 bases lying between them. The CDR3 loop spans 12 amino acids. CDR1 and CDR2 (germline): DFQATT, SNEGSKA (reference sequence). Many counts were recorded for this clonotype. The antigen remains undetermined. Time point here: newly diagnosed GD, antithyroid drugs for less than 3 months. The TCR library was made from RNA extracted from PBMCs. As collected, the peripheral blood samples measured 8 to 9 milliliters each and went into EDTA tubes. Study-wide results and caveats: Relative to newly diagnosed Graves' patients, persistent ones had lower TCR diversity.

According to the study, TCR beta libraries were built with iRepertoire HTBI primers and CDR3-region Arm-PCR. TCRdb re-called the multiplex PCR reads with MiXCR, one entry per CDR3 protein. Of 250,000 to 300,000 distinct CDR3 sequences listed, roughly 18% were seen once; the top ten hold 12% to 15%. The same sample was also used in a study of T cells in Graves' hyperthyroidism and ophthalmopathy. As that report states: Separation of ophthalmopathy from stable hyperthyroidism was achieved by a 13 V-J model.

The sequences come from peripheral blood mononuclear cells (PBMCs), collected at new diagnosis, from a patient treated with antithyroid drugs. The chain links TRBV20-1 to TRBJ1-1; D may be TRBD1 (5 bases). This TCR was sampled from a woman in her 30s with Graves disease. The CDR3 coding sequence is TGCAGTGCTAGGGAAGGGGTGAGTGAAGCTTTCTTT. Amino acids: CSAREGVSEAFF.